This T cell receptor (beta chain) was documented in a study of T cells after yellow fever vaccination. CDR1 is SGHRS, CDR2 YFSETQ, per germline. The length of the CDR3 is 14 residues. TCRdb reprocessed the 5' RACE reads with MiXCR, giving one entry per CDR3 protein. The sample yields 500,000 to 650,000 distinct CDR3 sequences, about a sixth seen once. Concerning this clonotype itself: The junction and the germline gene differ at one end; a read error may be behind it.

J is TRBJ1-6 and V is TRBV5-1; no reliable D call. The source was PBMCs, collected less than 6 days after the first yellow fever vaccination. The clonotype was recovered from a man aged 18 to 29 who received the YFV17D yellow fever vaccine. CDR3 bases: TGCGCCAGCAGCGTCACAGACGAAAATTCACCCCCCCACTTT. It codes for CASSVTDENSPPHF.